Listed below are T cell receptor beta chains from one sample, sequenced in a study of T cell repertoires in cytomegalovirus infection. TCRdb reprocessed the reads with MiXCR, giving one entry per CDR3 protein. The sample includes 200,000 to 300,000 distinct CDR3 sequences, roughly 13% of them seen just once. Sequenced input: PBMCs. These TCRs come from a human donor in good health (CMV status not recorded). Some clones in this sample may be carry-over from other donors' samples. Each CDR3 is given with its conserved first and last residue. The D gene is left open where the match is weak. Some rows mark clone size as missing; the rest say once, few, many or name a class of expanded clone.

D gene,J gene,clone size,V gene,CDR3 DNA,CDR3 protein
.,TRBJ2-2,few,TRBV19,TGTGCCAGTAGTATAGACAGAGGGACCGGGGAGCTGTTTTTT,CASSIDRGTGELFF
.,TRBJ1-6,.,TRBV12-3/TRBV12-4,TGTGCCAGCAGGGCTGGTGGGGATTCACCCCTCCACTTT,CASRAGGDSPLHF
.,TRBJ2-7,.,TRBV6-2/TRBV6-3,TGTGCTACCAAGGGTTCCTACGAGCAGTACTTC,CATKGSYEQYF
.,TRBJ2-7,few,TRBV29-1,TGCAGCGCCCGCATATTAAAAACCTACGAGCAGTACTTC,CSARILKTYEQYF
.,TRBJ2-1,few,TRBV12-3/TRBV12-4,TGTGCCAGCAGCCGAGGGGGGGGAGCGGCGGGGCGGTTCTTC,CASSRGGGAAGRFF
.,TRBJ1-1,many,TRBV6-2/TRBV6-3,TGTGCCAGCAGCCCCCCTTCCGGGTTCCGGCTCGATACTGAAGCTTTCTTT,CASSPPSGFRLDTEAFF
TRBD1,TRBJ2-5,.,TRBV7-3,TGTGCCAGCAGCGCAGCCGGGACAGGGGACCAAGAGACCCAGTACTTC,CASSAAGTGDQETQYF
.,TRBJ2-2,many,TRBV6-2/TRBV6-3,TGTGCCAGCAGCAGAGTAGGGGCGAACACCGGGGAGCTGTTTTTT,CASSRVGANTGELFF
.,TRBJ2-2,many,TRBV28,TGTGCCAGCAGTCCCTTTCGATACACCGGGGAGCTGTTTTTT,CASSPFRYTGELFF
.,TRBJ1-1,few,TRBV5-8,TGTGCCAGCAGCTACATGGGAGGGGTTGGCGGTGAAGCTTTCTTT,CASSYMGGVGGEAFF
TRBD2,TRBJ2-3,many,TRBV7-3,TGTGCCAGCAGCCCCCGAACTAGCGGGGGGGCCTGGATGCAGTATTTT,CASSPRTSGGAWMQYF
TRBD2,TRBJ2-1,.,TRBV12-3/TRBV12-4,TGTGCCAGCATTTTACTAGCGGGGGGTTACAATGAGCAGTTCTTC,CASILLAGGYNEQFF
TRBD1,TRBJ1-2,many,TRBV7-2,TGTGCCAGCAGCTTAGGGGGGGGGACAGCCGGCTATGGCTACACCTTC,CASSLGGGTAGYGYTF
.,TRBJ1-1,.,TRBV18,TGTGCCAGCTCATCGTCTCAGAAGAACACTGAAGCTTTCTTT,CASSSSQKNTEAFF
TRBD1,TRBJ2-7,few,TRBV28,TGTGCCAGCAGTACCCGGACAGGGGTCTCCTACGAGCAGTACTTC,CASSTRTGVSYEQYF
TRBD1,TRBJ2-7,few,TRBV14,TGTGCCAGCAGCCGACAGGACAGGGGTCCCTACGAGCAGTACTTC,CASSRQDRGPYEQYF
.,TRBJ2-7,.,TRBV29-1,TGCAGCGTTGAACAGGGTAGACGCGAGCAGTACTTC,CSVEQGRREQYF
.,TRBJ1-2,many,TRBV7-2,TGTGCCAGCAGCAGTCCAGGAGGGTCGTATGGCTACACCTTC,CASSSPGGSYGYTF
TRBD2,TRBJ2-7,few,TRBV20-1,TGCAGTGCACCCGGGACTAGCGGGAGGGCCTCTGTTTACGAGCAGTACTTC,CSAPGTSGRASVYEQYF
TRBD2,TRBJ2-7,many,TRBV7-2,TGTGCCAGCAGCCTACTCGGCGGGAGGAACGAGCAGTACTTC,CASSLLGGRNEQYF
TRBD1,TRBJ2-7,many,TRBV11-2,TGTGCCAGCAGCTGGGACAGACCGATCGAGCAGTACTTC,CASSWDRPIEQYF
.,TRBJ2-7,.,TRBV5-7,TGTGCCAGCAGCTTGGTGGATCCAAGCTCCTACGAGCAGTACTTC,CASSLVDPSSYEQYF